One sample yielded the 18 T cell receptor beta chains listed below, sequenced in a study of long-term antiretroviral therapy in people with HIV. Version v3.0 of the immunoSEQ assay ran at survey level. TCRdb's table, derived via immunoSEQ multiplex PCR, lists solely in-frame clones and lacks some. The sample has approximately 39,000 clones, roughly 76% seen once. The sequencing used unsorted PBMCs, collected 1.5 years after starting antiretroviral therapy. All receptors derive from a man between 18 and 29 years old with HIV.

The J gene is TRBJ1-1, the V gene TRBV2, with D tentatively TRBD1 (5 bases). There are 13 residues in the CDR3. The germline CDR1 and CDR2 sequences are SNHLY and FYNNEI. Trimming shortened V by 1 base and J by 6 bases, and 9 bases separated the two germline ends. CDR3 region: CASSEGMGPEAFF. In DNA, the CDR3 is TGTGCCAGCAGTGAAGGGATGGGGCCTGAAGCTTTCTTT.

The gene calls are TRBV20-1 and TRBJ1-1; D gene unclear. Trimming took off 3 bases at V and 11 bases at J, with 10 bases between the two ends. Per the germline V gene, CDR1 is DFQATT and CDR2 is SNEGSKA (reference sequence). The CDR3 is made up of 10 amino acids. Here the CDR3 DNA reads TGCAGTGCTAGGGGCAGTTTCGCTTTCTTT. Its translation is CSARGSFAFF.

The V and J genes are TRBV7-8 and TRBJ2-3; D is ambiguous. The germline V and J ends were trimmed by 5 bases and 2 bases, with 5 bases remaining between them. The germline V gene has CDR1 SGHVS and CDR2 FQNEAQ. This CDR3 has 12 amino acids. In DNA form, the CDR3 reads TGTGCCAGCAGCCACCTCACAGATACGCAGTATTTT. Translated, it gives CASSHLTDTQYF.

The rearrangement joins TRBV4-1 to TRBJ2-1; 9 positions agree with TRBD2. The CDR3 runs to 15 residues. Germline V gives CDR1 MGHRA, CDR2 YSYEKL. Trimming removed 0 bases from V and 10 bases from J; junction bases left unmatched: 7. In DNA, the CDR3 is TGCGCCAGCAGCCAAGAGGGCGGGAGGGCCGAGGAGCAGTTCTTC. Translated: CASSQEGGRAEEQFF.

The chain has TRBV4-2 and TRBJ1-1; D may be TRBD1 (6 bases). The CDR3 has 14 amino acids. Trimming cost V 1 base and J 4 bases, with 10 bases left between them. CDR1 and CDR2 (germline): LGHNA, YNFKEQ. In DNA, the CDR3 is TGTGCCAGCAGCCAAGCCGGACAGTTCACTGAAGCTTTCTTT. Residues: CASSQAGQFTEAFF.

The chain has TRBV2 and TRBJ1-1; no definite D call. CDR3 length equals 14 residues. The germline V and J ends were trimmed by 6 bases and 5 bases, with 16 bases remaining between them. Germline values: CDR1 SNHLY, CDR2 FYNNEI. CDR3 in amino acids: CASRLLSKRTEAFF. In DNA form, the CDR3 reads TGTGCCAGCAGGTTACTTAGCAAACGGACTGAAGCTTTCTTT. The full variable domain, its missing parts supplied by reference TRBV2 and TRBJ1-1, is EPEVTQTPSHQVTQMGQEVILRCVPISNHLYFYWYRQILGQKVEFLVSFYNNEISEKSEIFDDQFSVERPDGSNFTLKIRSTKLEDSAMYFCASRLLSKRTEAFFGQGTRLTVV.

This clone is categorized as medium-sized. The gene calls are TRBV10-3 and TRBJ2-7, with 12 bases aligning to TRBD2. The CDR3 spans 15 residues. Per the germline V gene, CDR1 is ENHRY and CDR2 is SYGVKD. The V and J ends lost 7 bases and 4 bases, in that order; junction bases with no gene match: 8. CDR3 amino acids: CAITPSLAGGYEQYF. CDR3 bases: TGTGCCATCACCCCCTCTCTAGCGGGAGGGTACGAGCAGTACTTC.

The V gene is TRBV25-1, the J gene TRBJ1-2, with 9 nucleotides matching TRBD1. Germline assignment: CDR1 MGHDK and CDR2 SYGVNS. The CDR3 totals 13 residues. Germline trimming cut 7 bases from V and 6 bases from J; bases unmatched to any gene: 6. The CDR3 coding sequence is TGTGCCAGCAACGGACAGGGGAAGGATGGCTACACCTTC. Its protein product is CASNGQGKDGYTF.

The rearrangement joins TRBV5-1 to TRBJ1-1; D gene ambiguous. This CDR3 spans 16 amino acids. Trimming removed 0 bases at V and 4 bases at J, with 16 bases between. Germline V gives CDR1 SGHRS, CDR2 YFSETQ. This CDR3 reads CASSLASMQVGTEAFF. CDR3 sequence (DNA): TGCGCCAGCAGCTTGGCCAGCATGCAGGTGGGCACTGAAGCTTTCTTT.

The chain is built from TRBV2 and TRBJ2-7; D gene uncertain. In germline, CDR1 is SNHLY, CDR2 FYNNEI. CDR3 length: 13 amino acids. Deletions cut 6 bases from V and 2 bases from J, with 11 bases between. Here the CDR3 reads CASRTGRPYEQYF. The CDR3 DNA is TGTGCCAGCAGAACGGGCAGACCCTACGAGCAGTACTTC.

The sample holds a few counts of this clone. This chain links TRBV5-6 with TRBJ1-3; D uncertain. CDR3 length equals 13 residues. V lost 2 bases, J lost 7 bases, and 10 bases lay in between. In germline, CDR1 is SGHDT, CDR2 YYEEEE. CDR3 in amino acids: CASSLEGTNTIYF. CDR3 nucleotides: TGTGCCAGCAGCTTAGAGGGAACCAACACCATATATTTT.

This clone was observed a single time. This rearrangement joins TRBV27 to TRBJ2-1; D is unclear. Deletions cut 5 bases from V and 7 bases from J, with 12 bases between. The germline V gene has CDR1 MNHEY and CDR2 SMNVEV (reference sequence). This CDR3 comprises 13 residues. The CDR3 coding sequence is TGTGCCAGCAGTCCGGTGAATTTTAATGAGCAGTTCTTC. Residues: CASSPVNFNEQFF.

This chain links TRBV9 with TRBJ2-7; TRBD2 might be the D (5 bases). V gave up 0 bases and J gave up 2 bases, with 12 bases separating them. This CDR3 is 15 amino acids long. CDR1 and CDR2 (germline): SGDLS, YYNGEE. CDR3 region: CASSVEAGVTYEQYF. CDR3 nucleotide sequence: TGTGCCAGCAGCGTAGAGGCCGGGGTAACCTACGAGCAGTACTTC.

This chain joins TRBV7-2 and TRBJ1-3; D unclear. Germline values: CDR1 SGHTA, CDR2 FQGNSA. The CDR3 loop spans 17 amino acids. The V and J ends lost 2 bases and 0 bases respectively, with 14 bases between them. The CDR3: CASSLRAGTVSGNTIYF. The CDR3 coding sequence is TGTGCCAGCAGCTTAAGGGCAGGAACGGTCTCTGGAAACACCATATATTTT.

Only a few counts were recorded for this clone. The chain employs TRBV4-1 and TRBJ1-1, with D perhaps matching TRBD1 (6 bases). The CDR3 extends over 16 amino acids. CDR1 and CDR2 from the germline V gene are MGHRA and YSYEKL. V lost 0 bases, J lost 0 bases, and 11 bases lay in between. In DNA, the CDR3 is TGCGCCAGCAGCCAAGATGGGACATACATGAACACTGAAGCTTTCTTT. Protein product: CASSQDGTYMNTEAFF.

The chain has TRBV6-6 and TRBJ1-4; D is possibly TRBD1 (6 bases). The CDR3 contains 16 residues. The germline gives CDR1 MNHNY, CDR2 SVGAGI (reference sequence). V was trimmed by 7 bases and J by 0 bases, leaving 15 bases between them. As DNA, the CDR3 is TGTGCCAGCAACCCCGGGGGCGCAGCAACTAATGAAAAACTGTTTTTT. Amino acids: CASNPGGAATNEKLFF.

The chain combines TRBV7-2 with TRBJ1-5; D is undetermined. The CDR3 sequence is 13 residues long. Germline V gene lookup returns CDR1 SGHTA and CDR2 FQGNSA. V was cut by 2 bases and J by 3 bases, with 5 bases left in between. The CDR3: CASSLTNNQPQHF. The CDR3 DNA sequence: TGTGCCAGCAGCTTAACCAACAATCAGCCCCAGCATTTT.

The rearrangement uses TRBV7-9 and TRBJ1-1; 8 nucleotides agree with TRBD1. The V and J ends lost 5 bases and 8 bases, in that order; junction bases with no gene match: 7. The CDR3 spans 13 residues. Germline-derived CDR1 and CDR2 are SEHNR and FQNEAQ (reference sequence). CDR3 region: CASSTTGAAEAFF. The CDR3 DNA reads as TGTGCCAGCAGCACGACAGGGGCAGCCGAAGCTTTCTTT.